These 11 T cell receptor beta chains originate from one sample sequenced in a study of cytomegalovirus exposure and HLA in healthy donors. With 60 Vbeta and 13 Jbeta primers, the PCR was carried out. Sequencing was performed with immunoSEQ multiplex PCR; in TCRdb, only in-frame clones are kept and a portion is missing. The sample lists 130,000 to 150,000 clones, almost 80% seen once, with approximately 1% in the top ten. Sequencing used PBMCs. Receptors originate from a man aged 18 to 29 in good health and CMV-seronegative.

This rearrangement joins TRBV19 to TRBJ2-1; tentative D call: TRBD1 (6 bases). The V gene's germline CDR1 is LNHDA and CDR2 SQIVND (reference sequence). The germline V and J ends were trimmed by 1 base and 4 bases, with 14 bases remaining between them. This CDR3 contains 16 residues. DNA of the CDR3: TGTGCCAGTAGTATAGCCCCCGGGACACTATACAATGAGCAGTTCTTC. Translating it yields CASSIAPGTLYNEQFF. Full variable domain (missing parts from reference TRBV19 and TRBJ2-1): DGGITQSPKYLFRKEGQNVTLSCEQNLNHDAMYWYRQDPGQGLRLIYYSQIVNDFQKGDIAEGYSVSREKKESFPLTVTSAQKNPTAFYLCASSIAPGTLYNEQFFGPGTRLTVL.

The V and J genes are TRBV7-8 and TRBJ1-2; possibly TRBD1 for D (6 bases). V lost 3 bases, J lost 0 bases, and 14 bases lay in between. The CDR3 extends over 16 amino acids. Germline lookup yields CDR1 SGHVS and CDR2 FQNEAQ. The CDR3 DNA sequence: TGTGCCAGCAGCTTGTTCCGGGACACCACTAACTATGGCTACACCTTC. Translated, it gives CASSLFRDTTNYGYTF.

In nucleotides, the CDR3 is TGCGCCAGCAGCGACCAGGGGGCGAACGAGCAGTACTTC. This translates into CASSDQGANEQYF. The chain uses TRBV5-1 and TRBJ2-7; 8 nucleotides match TRBD1. The CDR3 sequence is 13 residues long. V shed 4 bases and J 5 bases; nucleotides not matched to a gene: 5. CDR1 and CDR2 from the germline V gene are SGHRS and YFSETQ. Full variable domain (remainder filled in from reference TRBV5-1 and TRBJ2-7): KAGVTQTPRYLIKTRGQQVTLSCSPISGHRSVSWYQQTPGQGLQFLFEYFSETQRNKGNFPGRFSGRQFSNSRSEMNVSTLELGDSALYLCASSDQGANEQYFGPGTRLTVT.

The chain has TRBV29-1 and TRBJ1-2, with D unresolved. Germline assignment: CDR1 SQVTM and CDR2 ANQGSEA. The CDR3 spans 14 residues. V lost 6 bases, J lost 1 base, and 15 bases lay in between. Written as DNA, the CDR3 is TGCAGCGTCACGCCCCGGGATTTTAACTATGGCTACACCTTC. Residues: CSVTPRDFNYGYTF.

This chain connects TRBV7-6 to TRBJ2-3; 7 bases align to TRBD2. The V segment lost 4 bases and the J segment 1 base; nucleotides outside the gene matches: 8. The CDR3 has 16 residues. The V gene's germline CDR1 is SGHVS and CDR2 FNYEAQ. In DNA form, the CDR3 reads TGTGCCAGCAGCTATTCATGGGGGGGAGGCACAGATACGCAGTATTTT. Translated: CASSYSWGGGTDTQYF.

The gene calls are TRBV19 and TRBJ2-6; D might be TRBD1 (5 bases). The CDR3 loop spans 15 amino acids. Trimming removed 8 bases at V and 1 base at J, with 12 bases between. The germline V gene has CDR1 LNHDA and CDR2 SQIVND (reference sequence). CDR3 region: CASRIPGSGANVLTF. CDR3 DNA sequence: TGTGCCAGTCGGATACCAGGGTCTGGGGCCAACGTCCTGACTTTC.

This clone was seen more than once but under ten times. The chain links TRBV4-3 to TRBJ2-7, with D possibly TRBD1 on 7 matching bases. The CDR3 is 16 amino acids. The V end lost 1 base, the J end lost 1 base, and 14 bases lay between the germline ends. Looked up from germline, CDR1 is LGHNA and CDR2 is YSLEER. The CDR3 region is CASSQAPGGNSYEQYF. The CDR3, as DNA: TGCGCCAGCAGCCAAGCCCCAGGGGGGAATTCCTACGAGCAGTACTTC.

The chain uses TRBV9 and TRBJ1-3; 8 nucleotides agree with TRBD1. Germline V gives CDR1 SGDLS, CDR2 YYNGEE. This CDR3 comprises 17 residues. The V gene end was trimmed by 1 base and the J gene end by 4 bases; junction bases not matched to a gene: 10. CDR3 bases: TGTGCCAGCAGCGTATCGATATCTGGACAGGGAGGAAACACCATATATTTT. It is translated as CASSVSISGQGGNTIYF.

V usage is TRBV5-4 and J usage is TRBJ2-2, with a weak D call TRBD1 (5 bases). Germline lookup yields CDR1 SGHNT and CDR2 YYREEE (reference sequence). The V and J ends lost 5 bases and 3 bases respectively, with 8 bases between them. This CDR3 contains 13 residues. CDR3 loop: CASRSQDTGELFF. As DNA, the CDR3 is TGTGCCAGCAGATCACAGGACACCGGGGAGCTGTTTTTT.

The rearrangement joins TRBV2 to TRBJ2-7; D gene uncertain. Between the trimmed V and J ends, which lost 4 bases and 0 bases, there was a span of 13 bases. The length of the CDR3 is 15 residues. Germline V lookup: CDR1 SNHLY, CDR2 FYNNEI. The CDR3 coding sequence is TGTGCCAGCAGTGGTCAGGTCTCCCGCTCCTACGAGCAGTACTTC. Its translation is CASSGQVSRSYEQYF. The full variable domain, in which reference TRBV2 and TRBJ2-7 provide the parts outside the CDR3, is EPEVTQTPSHQVTQMGQEVILRCVPISNHLYFYWYRQILGQKVEFLVSFYNNEISEKSEIFDDQFSVERPDGSNFTLKIRSTKLEDSAMYFCASSGQVSRSYEQYFGPGTRLTVT.

CDR3 DNA sequence: TGTGCCAGCAGCGATCCGGACAGCCCGAACACTGAAGCTTTCTTT. It encodes CASSDPDSPNTEAFF. This chain uses TRBV11-3 with TRBJ1-1; D is perhaps TRBD1 (6 bases). The CDR3 spans 15 residues. Looked up from germline, CDR1 is SGHNT and CDR2 is YENEEA. Deletions cut 5 bases from V and 1 base from J, with 14 bases between.